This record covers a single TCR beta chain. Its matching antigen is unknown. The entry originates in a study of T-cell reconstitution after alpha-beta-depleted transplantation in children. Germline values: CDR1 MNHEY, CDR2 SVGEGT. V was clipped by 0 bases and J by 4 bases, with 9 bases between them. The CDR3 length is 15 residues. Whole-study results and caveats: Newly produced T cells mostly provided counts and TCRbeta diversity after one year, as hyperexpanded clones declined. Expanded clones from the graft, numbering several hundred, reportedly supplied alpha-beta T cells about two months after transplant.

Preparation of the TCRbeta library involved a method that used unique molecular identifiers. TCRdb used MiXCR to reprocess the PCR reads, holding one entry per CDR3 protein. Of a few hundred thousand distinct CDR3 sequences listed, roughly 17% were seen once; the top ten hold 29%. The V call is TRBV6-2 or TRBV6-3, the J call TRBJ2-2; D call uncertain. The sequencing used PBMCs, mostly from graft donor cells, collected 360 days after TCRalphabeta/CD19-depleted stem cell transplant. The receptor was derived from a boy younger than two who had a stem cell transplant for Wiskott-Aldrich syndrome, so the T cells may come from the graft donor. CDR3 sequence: CASSYSPYPTGELFF. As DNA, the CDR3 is TGTGCCAGCAGTTACTCGCCTTACCCCACCGGGGAGCTGTTTTTT.